This T cell receptor beta chain was recovered during a study of blood T cell repertoires in COVID-19. Study information: The United States, Italy and Spain were the sources of the acute and convalescent COVID-19 samples. Sources were T cells, B-cell-depleted T cells, or PBMCs; the material itself was cDNA or gDNA.

Membership in each cohort depended on participant-reported clinical history. Profiling relied on immunoSEQ multiplex PCR, and the TCRdb table lists in-frame clones only, not all of them. The sample consists of a few hundred thousand clones, around 91% of them appearing once. V was cut by 5 bases and J by 6 bases, with 10 bases left in between. Per germline, CDR1 SGHAT and CDR2 FQNNGV. The CDR3 totals 13 residues. Sequenced material: PBMCs or T cells enriched from blood (not recorded which). The clonotype originates from a woman in her 40s who had recovered from COVID-19. The V call is TRBV11-2, the J call TRBJ2-2; D gene unclear. The CDR3 is CASSPAFAGELFF. The CDR3 DNA is TGTGCCAGCAGCCCAGCGTTTGCCGGGGAGCTGTTTTTT.